The following is a T cell receptor beta chain sequence with its context. Its antigen remains unknown. The sample originates from a study of cytomegalovirus exposure and HLA in healthy donors. Findings and limits, study-wide: Among TCR beta chains of equal frequency, HLA-associated ones were more clonally expanded in a later analysis. With high specificity and sensitivity, the classifier reportedly diagnosed cytomegalovirus status. Despite most TCR sequences being rare, some public TCRs occurred in many donors.

Both 60 Vbeta primers and 13 Jbeta primers went into the PCR. Sequencing was performed with immunoSEQ multiplex PCR; in TCRdb, only in-frame clones are kept and a portion is missing. The sample lists around 70,000 clones; around 76% were seen once. The CDR3 covers 19 residues. With V trimmed by 1 base and J by 1 base, 4 bases remained unmatched. CDR1 and CDR2 (germline): LGHNA, YNFKEQ. Sequencing was carried out using PBMCs. The chain joins TRBV4-2 to TRBJ2-4; 16 nucleotides align to TRBD2. The sequence was obtained from a male donor in good health and CMV-seropositive. CDR3: CASSQAGTSGGAAKNIQYF. The CDR3 region has the DNA TGTGCCAGCAGCCAAGCCGGGACTAGCGGGGGGGCTGCCAAAAACATTCAGTACTTC.